The clone carrying this T cell receptor (beta chain) was found a few times. The target antigen is unknown. This sample is drawn from a study of post-analysis software for immune sequencing data. Looking at the study overall: Relapsing-remitting, secondary progressive and progressive-relapsing multiple sclerosis were all included among the disease courses.

Regarding the study as a whole: When patients were compared with controls, 4 or 5 TRBV segments were more frequent, TRBV5-6, TRBV5-1 and TRBV20-1 among them.

Prepared libraries of TCR beta cDNA carried unique molecular identifiers. Once roughly 0.9 to 11 million T cells were used, roughly 0.5 million cDNA molecules resulted. TCRdb re-analysed the PCR reads in MiXCR, keeping a single row per CDR3 protein. The table includes hundreds of thousands of distinct CDR3 sequences, 30% detected once. Germline V gene lookup returns CDR1 SGHRS and CDR2 YFSETQ. Trimming took off 0 bases at V and 2 bases at J, with 18 bases between the two ends. The length of the CDR3 is 18 residues. The receptor was isolated from a girl aged 10 to 17 with multiple sclerosis. The V gene is TRBV5-1, the J gene TRBJ1-5; D is unclear. Sequenced: blood. In DNA form, the CDR3 reads TGCGCCAGCAGCTTGGGAGAAGCCCGCCCCAGCCGCAATCAGCCCCAGCATTTT. Translated, it gives CASSLGEARPSRNQPQHF.